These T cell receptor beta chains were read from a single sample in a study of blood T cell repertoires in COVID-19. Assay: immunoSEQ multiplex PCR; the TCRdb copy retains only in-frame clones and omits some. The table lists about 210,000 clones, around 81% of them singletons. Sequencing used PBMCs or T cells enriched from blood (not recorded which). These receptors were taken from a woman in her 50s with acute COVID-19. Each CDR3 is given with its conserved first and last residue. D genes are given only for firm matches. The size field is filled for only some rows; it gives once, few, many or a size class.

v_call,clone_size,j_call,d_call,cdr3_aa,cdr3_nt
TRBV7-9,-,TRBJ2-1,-,CASSLNGFGENEQFF,TGTGCCAGCAGCTTAAATGGTTTCGGGGAAAATGAGCAGTTCTTC
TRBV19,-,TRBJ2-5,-,CASSIVEGAGETQYF,TGTGCCAGTAGTATAGTGGAGGGGGCGGGGGAGACCCAGTACTTC
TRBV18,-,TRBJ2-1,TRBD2,CASSPPGTSGKMVF,TGTGCCAGCTCACCACCGGGGACTAGCGGGAAGATGGTCTTC
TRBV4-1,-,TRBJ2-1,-,CASSRKRRDNEQFF,TGCGCCAGCAGTCGTAAGAGGCGGGACAATGAGCAGTTCTTC
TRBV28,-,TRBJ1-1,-,CASSWTALNTEAFF,TGTGCCAGCAGTTGGACAGCCTTGAACACTGAAGCTTTCTTT
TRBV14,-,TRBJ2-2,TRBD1,CASSLLGQVNTGELFF,TGTGCCAGCAGCCTATTGGGACAGGTTAACACCGGGGAGCTGTTTTTT
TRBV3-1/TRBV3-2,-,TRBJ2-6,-,CASSQIFGGAGANVLTF,TGTGCCAGCAGCCAAATTTTTGGGGGCGCGGGGGCCAACGTCCTGACTTTC
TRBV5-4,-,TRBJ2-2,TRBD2,CASSDGLVRTGELFF,TGTGCCAGCAGCGACGGACTAGTTCGTACCGGGGAGCTGTTTTTT
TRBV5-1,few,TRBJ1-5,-,CASSLDRGNQPQHF,TGCGCCAGCAGCTTAGACAGAGGCAATCAGCCCCAGCATTTT
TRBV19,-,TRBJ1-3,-,CASSDIGHTSGNTIYF,TGTGCCAGTAGTGACATCGGACATACCTCTGGAAACACCATATATTTT
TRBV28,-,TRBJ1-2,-,CASSATRTLGYTF,TGTGCCAGCAGTGCTACAAGGACACTCGGCTACACCTTC